The subject of this entry is one T cell receptor beta chain. The data were obtained in a study of blood T cell repertoires in COVID-19. Across the whole study: Spain, Italy and the United States supplied samples that represented acute and convalescent COVID-19. The analysed material was cDNA or gDNA that came from T cells, B-cell-depleted T cells, or PBMCs.

V lost 2 bases and J 4 bases, leaving 13 bases between the germline ends. CDR1 is SGHRS, CDR2 YFSETQ, per germline. The CDR3 contains 15 residues. Original processing methods: Amplification of reference gene primers was used by the study to estimate nucleated cell counts. Libraries were prepared by immunoSEQ multiplex PCR; TCRdb keeps only in-frame clonotypes and omits some of them. V and J calls and clone size are given by that table; D and trimming were obtained from the DNA. The sample has roughly 250,000 clones, approximately 86% seen once; the top ten hold 5.5%. V and J are TRBV5-1 and TRBJ1-5; D might be TRBD1 (5 bases). Sequenced: peripheral blood. This TCR was sampled from a human donor in a cohort sampled during active COVID-19. CDR3 nucleotide sequence: TGCGCCAGCAGCTTTGCGGCAGGGCAGAATCAGCCCCAGCATTTT. This translates into CASSFAAGQNQPQHF.